The present T cell receptor beta chain was sequenced within a study of T-cell reconstitution after alpha-beta-depleted transplantation in children. Unique molecular identifiers tagged the TCRbeta library. TCRdb fed the PCR reads into MiXCR, producing one record per CDR3 protein. The data contain over 300,000 distinct CDR3 sequences, under 13% of them singletons. CDR1 is SGHTA and CDR2 is FQGNSA in the germline V gene. The V and J ends lost 2 bases and 8 bases respectively, with 19 bases between them. This CDR3 region has 16 residues. The sample consisted of PBMCs from the stem cell graft donor, taken from the stem cell graft. V gene TRBV7-2 combines with J gene TRBJ2-1, with a tentative D call TRBD1 (6 bases). The sequence came from a human donor who donated a stem cell graft to a child with acute lymphoblastic leukemia. CDR3 in amino acids: CASSLKRDINGDEQFF. The CDR3 nucleotides read TGTGCCAGCAGCTTAAAAAGGGACATCAATGGCGATGAGCAGTTCTTC.